This TCR beta chain is drawn from a study of T-cell reconstitution after alpha-beta-depleted transplantation in children. Unique molecular identifiers were incorporated into the prepared TCRbeta library. TCRdb processed the PCR reads anew with MiXCR; each CDR3 protein has one entry. The profile shows roughly 670,000 distinct CDR3 sequences, under 15% of them singletons. This CDR3 is 14 amino acids long. V was pared by 3 bases and J by 8 bases, with 16 bases between. As concerns this clonotype: Its antigen is as yet unknown.

Findings and limits, study-wide: Reportedly, alpha-beta T cells present about two months post-transplant originated from several hundred expanded clones of graft origin. Surviving recipient T cells and thymic progenitors underlay high day-60 TCRbeta diversity in some patients. Diversity and T-cell counts at one year after transplant derived mostly from new T cells.

Sequenced material: PBMCs, taken before TCRalphabeta/CD19-depleted stem cell transplant. The chain is built from TRBV12-3 or TRBV12-4 and TRBJ1-2; tentatively, D is TRBD1 (5 bases). The origin of this receptor is a girl aged 2 to 10 with congenital amegakaryocytic thrombocytopenia, due to receive a stem cell transplant. The CDR3: CASSFPNRGDGYTF. The CDR3 DNA is TGTGCCAGCAGTTTCCCCAATCGGGGGGACGGCTACACCTTC.